This T cell receptor (beta chain) was captured in a study of PD-L1 blockade in urothelial cancer. TCRdb's copy holds only in-frame clones and misses some; the assay was immunoSEQ multiplex PCR. The sample records some 50,000 clones, roughly nine tenths being singletons. V was pared by 6 bases and J by 0 bases, with 11 bases between. Germline V lookup: CDR1 SNHLY, CDR2 FYNNEI. This CDR3 region has 15 residues. Described time point: pretreatment peripheral blood. This clonotype was obtained from a woman aged 60 to 75 with urothelial cancer. The chain joins TRBV2 to TRBJ1-4; tentative D call: TRBD1 (5 bases). The sample consisted of PBMCs, taken around atezolizumab (anti-PD-L1) treatment. The CDR3 sequence is CASRALTATNEKLFF. CDR3 DNA sequence: TGTGCCAGCAGGGCCTTGACAGCAACTAATGAAAAACTGTTTTTT.